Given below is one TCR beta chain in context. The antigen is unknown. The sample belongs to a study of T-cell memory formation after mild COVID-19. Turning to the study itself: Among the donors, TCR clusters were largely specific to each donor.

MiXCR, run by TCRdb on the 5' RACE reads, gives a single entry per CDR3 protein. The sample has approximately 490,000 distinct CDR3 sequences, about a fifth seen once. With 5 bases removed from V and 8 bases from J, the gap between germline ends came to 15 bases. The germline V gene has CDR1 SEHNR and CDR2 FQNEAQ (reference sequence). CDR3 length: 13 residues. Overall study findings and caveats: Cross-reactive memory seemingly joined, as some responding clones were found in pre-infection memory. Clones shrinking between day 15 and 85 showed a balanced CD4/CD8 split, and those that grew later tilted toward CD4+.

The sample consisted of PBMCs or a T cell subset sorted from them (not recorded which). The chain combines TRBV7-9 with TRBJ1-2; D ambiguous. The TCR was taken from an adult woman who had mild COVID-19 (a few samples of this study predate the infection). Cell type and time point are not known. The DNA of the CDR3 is TGTGCCAGCAGCCGGTCGGATGTCGGGGGCTACACCTTC. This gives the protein CASSRSDVGGYTF.